The clone carrying this T cell receptor beta chain was counted between two and nine times. The sample comes from a study of patients and donors after allogeneic stem cell transplantation. A single record per CDR3 protein comes from TCRdb applying MiXCR to the RT-PCR reads. This sample yields about a million distinct CDR3 sequences, of which around 17% are seen a single time; roughly 6% belongs to the top ten. The TCR comes from a human donor who was either an allogeneic HSCT recipient or a stem cell or donor lymphocyte infusion donor (not recorded which). It is not recorded whose cells these are; they may come from a transplant donor. Sequencing was done on a sample of blood, either unsorted or a sorted T cell fraction (not recorded which).

CDR3 amino acids: CSARGSGQGDTEAFF. Written as DNA, the CDR3 is TGCAGTGCTAGAGGTTCGGGACAGGGGGATACTGAAGCTTTCTTT. V is TRBV20-1 and J is TRBJ1-1, with TRBD1 matching 11 bases. Germline V gives CDR1 DFQATT, CDR2 SNEGSKA (reference sequence). V lost 1 base and J lost 5; bases outside the gene matches: 6. The CDR3 sequence is 15 residues long.